This T cell receptor beta chain comes out of a study of blood T cells in healthy people across ages. Findings and limits, study-wide: Higher diversity and more naive CD4+ cells were features of long-lived donors, compared to aged donors. Measured against age, TCR beta diversity per million T cells decreased in a roughly linear manner.

Together with a sample-barcoded 5' primer, a J-beta primer mix was included in a second PCR lasting about 7 to 11 cycles. Researchers report that a template-switch adaptor with 12 random nucleotides tagged each cDNA molecule. Sequencing of every sample gave 2.5 million or more CDR3-containing paired-end reads. MiXCR, applied by TCRdb to the 5' RACE reads, yields one record per CDR3 protein. In the table there are 890,000 or so distinct CDR3 sequences, about 62% of which are singletons. Details on this clonotype: The antigen is not known.

This sequence was found in a man in his thirties or forties in good health. Sequenced: blood.

The CDR3 nucleotides are TGTGCCAGCAGCCAAGTGGGGGAGGTCCAAGAGACCCAGTACTTC. This translates into CASSQVGEVQETQYF. The chain couples TRBV4-2 to TRBJ2-5; weak D call: TRBD2 (6 bases). Germline CDR1 LGHNA, CDR2 YNFKEQ. CDR3 size: 15 residues. The germline V and J ends were trimmed by 1 base and 1 base, with 10 bases remaining between them.